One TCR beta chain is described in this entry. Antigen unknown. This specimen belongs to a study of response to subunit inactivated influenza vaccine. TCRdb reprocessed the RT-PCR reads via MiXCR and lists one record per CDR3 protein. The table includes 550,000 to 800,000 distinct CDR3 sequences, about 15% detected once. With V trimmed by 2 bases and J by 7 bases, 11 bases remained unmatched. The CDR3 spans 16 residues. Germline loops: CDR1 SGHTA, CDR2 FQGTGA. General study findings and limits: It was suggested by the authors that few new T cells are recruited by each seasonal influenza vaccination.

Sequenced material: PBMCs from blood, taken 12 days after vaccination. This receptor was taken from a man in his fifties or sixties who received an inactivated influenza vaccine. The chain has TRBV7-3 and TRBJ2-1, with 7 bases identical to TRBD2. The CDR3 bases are TGTGCCAGCAGCTTACTGGGCGGGGGATTCCCTAATGAGCAGTTCTTC. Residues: CASSLLGGGFPNEQFF.